A selection of T cell receptor beta chains follows, all from one sample in a study of blood T cell repertoires in COVID-19. Data came from immunoSEQ multiplex PCR; TCRdb stores just in-frame clones and leaves some out. The data show approximately 190,000 clones, 80% to 85% seen once. Sequencing was performed on PBMCs or T cells enriched from blood (not recorded which). These receptors originate from a man between 35 and 55 years old who had recovered from COVID-19. Each CDR3 is given with its conserved first and last residue. A D gene is named only where the DNA matches it firmly. Some rows mark clone size as missing; the rest say once, few, many or name a class of expanded clone.

-,TRBD1,14,TRBJ2-7,TRBV15,TGTGCCACCAGCAGAGGACAGGGACACTACGAGCAGTACTTC,CATSRGQGHYEQYF
-,-,12,TRBJ1-2,TRBV12-3/TRBV12-4,TGTGCCAGCAGTTTGGGAGTCTATGGCTACACCTTC,CASSLGVYGYTF
-,TRBD2,15,TRBJ2-1,TRBV5-4,TGTGCCAGCAGCCTGGGGACTAATTCCTACAATGAGCAGTTCTTC,CASSLGTNSYNEQFF
-,TRBD1,15,TRBJ1-5,TRBV18,TGTGCCAGCTCACCCAGGACACAGGGGCCGGAGCCCCAGCATTTT,CASSPRTQGPEPQHF
-,TRBD2,18,TRBJ2-1,TRBV18,TGTGCCAGCTCACCACCAGGTCTAGCGGGGGGGCCGGCCGATGAGCAGTTCTTC,CASSPPGLAGGPADEQFF
-,TRBD1,17,TRBJ1-1,TRBV5-1,TGCGCCAGCAGCTACCGGACAGGGGGCATCATGAACACTGAAGCTTTCTTT,CASSYRTGGIMNTEAFF
many,TRBD1,15,TRBJ1-1,TRBV15,TGTGCCACCAGCAAGGACAGGGGAGCGAACACTGAAGCTTTCTTT,CATSKDRGANTEAFF
-,-,15,TRBJ2-7,TRBV4-1,TGCGCCAGCAGCCAAGAACGGGGACTCTACGGGGAGCAGTACTTC,CASSQERGLYGEQYF
-,TRBD2,15,TRBJ2-5,TRBV24-1,TGTGCCACCAGTGACACTAGCGGGGTACAAGAGACCCAGTACTTC,CATSDTSGVQETQYF
-,TRBD1,19,TRBJ1-5,TRBV28,TGTGCCAGCAGTTTAGAGGGACAGGGGGGTGTATTTGGCAATCAGCCCCAGCATTTT,CASSLEGQGGVFGNQPQHF
few,-,13,TRBJ1-5,TRBV3-1/TRBV3-2,TGTGCCAGCAGCCAAGACGGGAAGCGGCCCCAGCATTTT,CASSQDGKRPQHF
-,-,14,TRBJ1-2,TRBV4-1,TGCGCCAGCAGCCAAGAGAGGGTTAACTATGGCTACACCTTC,CASSQERVNYGYTF
-,-,12,TRBJ1-1,TRBV6-2/TRBV6-3,TGTGCCAGCAGCCGGACAGACACTGAAGCTTTCTTT,CASSRTDTEAFF
few,-,12,TRBJ1-4,TRBV24-1,TGTGCCACCAGTGATTCCCGGGAAAAACTGTTTTTT,CATSDSREKLFF
-,-,11,TRBJ1-1,TRBV6-6,TGTGCCAGCAGTTTGGGCCCTGAAGCTTTCTTT,CASSLGPEAFF
-,TRBD1,16,TRBJ2-2,TRBV5-4,TGTGCCAGCAGCCCCCAGGGGGCGCGTTACACCGGGGAGCTGTTTTTT,CASSPQGARYTGELFF
few,-,15,TRBJ1-4,TRBV5-1,TGCGCCAGCAGCTTGGGCGGGCAGCAAAATGAAAAACTGTTTTTT,CASSLGGQQNEKLFF
-,TRBD1,15,TRBJ2-7,TRBV7-2,TGTGCCAGCAGTTCAACCGGGACAGGGCACTACGAGCAGTACTTC,CASSSTGTGHYEQYF
-,TRBD1,15,TRBJ2-7,TRBV28,TGTGCCAGCGCCGCAGGAGGGACAGGATTTTACGAGCAGTACTTC,CASAAGGTGFYEQYF
-,-,15,TRBJ2-7,TRBV3-1/TRBV3-2,TGTGCCAGCAGCCAACGGGGGTGGGACGGAGGGAAAAAGTACTTC,CASSQRGWDGGKKYF
-,-,14,TRBJ2-7,TRBV6-5,TGTGCCAGCAGTTACAGGGGGGGAAGAGGCGAGCAGTACTTC,CASSYRGGRGEQYF
few,-,13,TRBJ1-6,TRBV10-1,TGCGCCAGCAGTGACAACTATAATTCACCCCTCCACTTT,CASSDNYNSPLHF
-,TRBD1,15,TRBJ1-1,TRBV29-1,TGCAGCGTTCCCACAGGGGGAAGGGGCGACACTGAAGCTTTCTTT,CSVPTGGRGDTEAFF
few,TRBD1,17,TRBJ1-2,TRBV4-1,TGCGCCAGCAGCCAACCCCGGGACAGGGGTCTAAACTATGGCTACACCTTC,CASSQPRDRGLNYGYTF
-,-,16,TRBJ1-1,TRBV6-5,TGTGCCAGCAGTTACTCAGGACAGAGTATGAACACTGAAGCTTTCTTT,CASSYSGQSMNTEAFF
-,-,14,TRBJ1-2,TRBV28,TGTGCCAGCAGTTTTACCCCAGGGGACTATGGCTACACCTTC,CASSFTPGDYGYTF
-,TRBD1,13,TRBJ1-1,TRBV9,TGTGCCAGCAGCGTGACAGGGAGCACTGAAGCTTTCTTT,CASSVTGSTEAFF
-,-,13,TRBJ1-2,TRBV25-1,TGTGCCAGCAGCCGGGACATAGCGTATGGCTACACCTTC,CASSRDIAYGYTF
-,-,12,TRBJ1-2,TRBV18,TGTGCCAGCTCTCAAGGAGAGTTTGGCTACACCTTC,CASSQGEFGYTF
-,TRBD1,15,TRBJ2-1,TRBV6-5,TGTGCCAGCCGGAATGGGCAGGGGGCGAGGGATGAGCAGTTCTTC,CASRNGQGARDEQFF
-,-,16,TRBJ2-3,TRBV9,TGTGCCAGCAGCGTAGAAGGGGTAACTAGCACAGATACGCAGTATTTT,CASSVEGVTSTDTQYF
-,-,14,TRBJ2-5,TRBV5-5,TGTGCCAGCAGCCCCAACAGGGTAACGGAGACCCAGTACTTC,CASSPNRVTETQYF
-,-,13,TRBJ1-2,TRBV7-3,TGTGCCAGCAGCCTCCGGTGGGGCGGCGGCTACACCTTC,CASSLRWGGGYTF
-,-,11,TRBJ1-1,TRBV2,TGTGCCAGCAGCCCCCCTAGTAGAGCTTTCTTT,CASSPPSRAFF
-,-,12,TRBJ1-5,TRBV28,TGTGCCAGCAGGGCCGTGAATCAGCCCCAGCATTTT,CASRAVNQPQHF
once,-,13,TRBJ1-6,TRBV5-8,TGTGCCAGCAGCAACAACAGGGATTCACCCCTCCACTTT,CASSNNRDSPLHF
-,TRBD2,15,TRBJ2-1,TRBV19,TGTGCCAGTAGTATGGCTAGCGGGGACTACAATGAGCAGTTCTTC,CASSMASGDYNEQFF
-,TRBD2,15,TRBJ2-2,TRBV4-2,TGTGCCAGCAGTCTCAGCGGGGGTGGAACCGGGGAGCTGTTTTTT,CASSLSGGGTGELFF
-,-,13,TRBJ1-1,TRBV6-5,TGTGCCAGCAGTCCAATAAGAACAACTGAAGCTTTCTTT,CASSPIRTTEAFF
once,TRBD1,17,TRBJ1-3,TRBV11-2,TGTGCCAGCAGCTTAGGGACAGGGGTGATCTCTGGAAACACCATATATTTT,CASSLGTGVISGNTIYF
-,TRBD1,20,TRBJ2-1,TRBV9,TGTGCCAGCAGCACATCTGGGGGGACAGGGGGCGCGATTAGGTACAATGAGCAGTTCTTC,CASSTSGGTGGAIRYNEQFF
-,-,12,TRBJ1-1,TRBV28,TGTGCCAGCAGTTTAACAGCCACTGAAGCTTTCTTT,CASSLTATEAFF
-,-,12,TRBJ2-2,TRBV7-2,TGTGCCAGCAGGCCGGTCTTCGGGGAGCTGTTTTTT,CASRPVFGELFF
-,-,11,TRBJ2-7,TRBV5-1,TGCGCCAGCAGCTTGGTAGACGAGCAGTACTTC,CASSLVDEQYF
-,-,15,TRBJ1-2,TRBV5-1,TGCGCCAGCAGCGACCCCCAGGGAACTAACTATGGCTACACCTTC,CASSDPQGTNYGYTF
-,TRBD1,16,TRBJ1-1,TRBV7-8,TGTGCCAGCAGCTTACAAGGGACAGGGAAGAACACTGAAGCTTTCTTT,CASSLQGTGKNTEAFF
few,-,16,TRBJ1-6,TRBV5-1,TGCGCCAGCAGCTTGTCTCAAGGGGGTTTTGATTCACCCCTCCACTTT,CASSLSQGGFDSPLHF